The 13 T cell receptor beta chains presented below share a single source sample, sequenced in a study of shared clonotypes between healthy human individuals. The protocol was immunoSEQ multiplex PCR, while the TCRdb copy is restricted to in-frame clones and leaves out a portion. The sample contains about 2 million clones, approximately 94% of which appear only once. In the naive CD8 group, cells lacked CD45RO and were positively selected for CCR7, so terminally differentiated effector memory CD45RA+ cells were left out. The sample comprised naive CD8+ T cells sorted from blood. These receptors were collected from a man between 18 and 29 years old in good health.

Details on this clone: In the same sample, other DNA sequences code for this CDR3. The chain joins TRBV6-5 to TRBJ1-1; no clear D gene. Deletions cut 0 bases from V and 2 bases from J, with 4 bases between. The CDR3 spans 13 residues. Germline V gene data show CDR1 as MNHEY and CDR2 as SVGAGI. CDR3 sequence: CASSYSVNTEAFF. CDR3 nucleotides: TGTGCCAGCAGTTACTCGGTTAACACTGAAGCTTTCTTT.

Comment on this clone: This same CDR3 is encoded by further DNA sequences in the sample. The gene calls are TRBV6-5 and TRBJ2-7, with D tentatively TRBD1 or TRBD2 (5 bases each). Germline values: CDR1 MNHEY, CDR2 SVGAGI. V was clipped by 3 bases and J by 4 bases, with 7 bases between them. This CDR3 is 12 amino acids long. CDR3: CASSYEGYEQYF. Written as DNA, the CDR3 is TGTGCCAGCAGTTATGAGGGGTACGAGCAGTACTTC.

The chain carries TRBV9 and TRBJ1-1; maybe TRBD1 (5 bases). Trimming left V 3 bases short and J 7 bases short, with 10 bases between. Germline V gene sequence: CDR1 SGDLS, CDR2 YYNGEE. This CDR3 is 12 amino acids long. The CDR3 reads CASSAAGNEAFF. In DNA form, the CDR3 reads TGTGCCAGCAGCGCCGCAGGGAATGAAGCTTTCTTT.

The chain is built from TRBV29-1 and TRBJ2-7, with 9 bases fitting TRBD1. Germline loops: CDR1 SQVTM, CDR2 ANQGSEA. The V gene end was trimmed by 0 bases and the J gene end by 6 bases; junction bases not matched to a gene: 9. CDR3 length: 15 amino acids. CDR3 nucleotide sequence: TGCAGCGTTGAAGATTACCGGACAGGGGTTCGCGAGCAGTACTTC. Protein: CSVEDYRTGVREQYF.

A word on this clone: Other DNA sequences in the sample encode the same CDR3. The rearrangement uses TRBV6-5 and TRBJ2-7, with D tentatively TRBD1 (6 bases). CDR3 length equals 13 residues. Trimming left V 5 bases short and J 4 bases short, with 12 bases between. CDR1 and CDR2 (germline): MNHEY, SVGAGI. CDR3 residues: CASSPGTLYEQYF. CDR3 bases: TGTGCCAGCAGTCCCGGGACATTGTACGAGCAGTACTTC.

The genes are TRBV7-8 and TRBJ2-1; 14 bases line up with TRBD2. The CDR3 totals 17 residues. V was clipped by 5 bases and J by 6 bases; unmatched bases: 9. The germline gives CDR1 SGHVS, CDR2 FQNEAQ. The CDR3 protein is CASSVFGGLAGVNEQFF. The DNA of the CDR3 is TGTGCCAGCAGCGTATTTGGGGGACTAGCGGGAGTCAATGAGCAGTTCTTC.

This clone was seen a single time. The rearrangement links TRBV5-5 to TRBJ2-2, with 11 positions matching TRBD2. V lost 5 bases, J lost 5 bases, and 8 bases stayed unmatched. Germline assignment: CDR1 SGHKS and CDR2 YYEKEE (reference sequence). The CDR3 consists of 16 residues. The CDR3 here is CASSSHPSGGTGELFF. CDR3 nucleotide sequence: TGTGCCAGCAGTTCGCACCCTAGCGGGGGGACCGGGGAGCTGTTTTTT.

CDR3 residues: CASSLGQGVNTEAFF. The DNA of the CDR3 is TGTGCCAGCAGCCTCGGACAGGGAGTGAACACTGAAGCTTTCTTT. The genes are TRBV9 and TRBJ1-1; 8 bases fit TRBD1. The CDR3 is 15 amino acids. V lost 4 bases, J lost 0 bases, and 5 bases stayed unmatched. Germline CDR1 reads SGDLS; CDR2 reads YYNGEE. The variable domain in full, completed from reference TRBV9 and TRBJ1-1, reads DSGVTQTPKHLITATGQRVTLRCSPRSGDLSVYWYQQSLDQGLQFLIQYYNGEERAKGNILERFSAQQFPDLHSELNLSSLELGDSALYFCASSLGQGVNTEAFFGQGTRLTVV.

The gene calls are TRBV10-2 and TRBJ2-5, with D possibly matching TRBD1 (5 bases). Germline-derived CDR1 and CDR2 are WSHSY and SAAADI. This CDR3 is built from 16 residues. Trimming took 0 bases from V and 5 from J, leaving 16 bases between them. CDR3: CASSESPTIGDETQYF. DNA of the CDR3: TGCGCCAGCAGTGAGTCTCCCACAATAGGGGATGAGACCCAGTACTTC.

This chain joins TRBV27 and TRBJ2-7; 8 bases line up with TRBD2. Losses at the gene ends were 6 bases for V and 1 base for J; bases not matched to a gene: 5. The CDR3 has 14 amino acids. In germline, CDR1 is MNHEY, CDR2 SMNVEV (reference sequence). This CDR3 is CASRFAGGSYEQYF. The CDR3 region has the DNA TGTGCCAGCAGGTTTGCGGGGGGATCCTACGAGCAGTACTTC.

CDR3 coding DNA: TGTGCCAGCAGCCCACGGGAGGCGCAAGCTTTCTTT. Protein sequence: CASSPREAQAFF. The rearrangement joins TRBV7-9 to TRBJ1-1; D gene uncertain. The CDR3 contains 12 residues. The germline V gene encodes CDR1 SEHNR and CDR2 FQNEAQ (reference sequence). Trimming took off 5 bases at V and 9 bases at J, with 13 bases between the two ends.

Notes on this clone: Other DNA sequences in the sample encode the same CDR3. J is TRBJ2-7 and V is TRBV11-2, with 10 bases matching TRBD2. V lost 1 base and J lost 1; bases outside the gene matches: 1. Germline CDR1 and CDR2: SGHAT and FQNNGV. The CDR3 consists of 15 residues. CDR3 sequence (DNA): TGTGCCAGCAGCTTAGCAGCGGGAGGGTCCTACGAGCAGTACTTC. Translation gives CASSLAAGGSYEQYF.

The J gene is TRBJ2-1, the V gene TRBV5-1; 8 nucleotides line up with TRBD1. With 0 bases clipped from V and 8 bases from J, the junction kept 7 bases outside the gene matches. The CDR3 is made up of 15 amino acids. Per the germline V gene, CDR1 is SGHRS and CDR2 is YFSETQ. CDR3 coding DNA: TGCGCCAGCAGCTTGGAAGGACAGGGTAGCGATGAGCAGTTCTTC. Translated: CASSLEGQGSDEQFF.